The T cell receptor (beta chain) under discussion was sequenced for a study of blood T cell repertoires in COVID-19. Looking at the study overall: PBMCs, B-cell-depleted T cells, or T cells were the source of the cDNA or gDNA that made up the material.

Assignments of participants to cohorts depended upon their own reported clinical history. TCRdb's table, derived via immunoSEQ multiplex PCR, lists solely in-frame clones and lacks some. The data hold around 400,000 clones, with around nine tenths observed a single time. This CDR3 has 16 amino acids. V lost 2 bases and J 3 bases, leaving 16 bases between the germline ends. CDR1 is KGHDR, CDR2 SFDVKD, per germline. This chain links TRBV24-1 with TRBJ2-7, with a possible D match to TRBD1 (6 bases). This clonotype originated in a woman in her twenties or thirties who had recovered from COVID-19. The sequencing sample was made of PBMCs or T cells enriched from blood (not recorded which). CDR3 residues: CATSDSAQGHVYEQYF. In DNA, the CDR3 is TGTGCCACCAGTGATTCGGCTCAGGGGCACGTCTACGAGCAGTACTTC.